The 8 T cell receptor beta chains given below trace back to one sample, sequenced in a study of T cell changes during pregnancy in multiple sclerosis (dated by TCRdb to the late 2010s). To prepare the library, the immunoSEQ multiplex PCR assay was applied. TCRdb retrieved this table from immuneACCESS and kept in-frame rearrangements only. Not all clones are present; in checked studies, unresolved V genes account for under half, and no reason is known for the remainder. The sample includes about 80,000 clones, with about 95% observed a single time. The ten largest clones represent 2% to 3% of the sample. Here the sequenced sample was peripheral blood, taken in the third trimester of pregnancy. These receptors were taken from a female donor with multiple sclerosis, enrolled in a pregnancy study.

This clone was found once. This chain links TRBV29-1 with TRBJ1-2, with TRBD1 matching 8 bases. The CDR3 is 13 residues long. CDR1 SQVTM and CDR2 ANQGSEA come from the germline V gene. V trimming: 4 bases; J trimming: 4 bases; junction bases outside the gene matches: 5. The CDR3 sequence: CSVGKGQVYGYTF. CDR3 sequence (DNA): TGCAGCGTTGGGAAGGGACAGGTCTATGGCTACACCTTC.

V usage is TRBV27 and J usage is TRBJ1-1, with TRBD1 matching over 7 bases. The germline CDR1 and CDR2 sequences are MNHEY and SMNVEV (reference sequence). The J segment lost 1 base and the V segment lost 5 bases, leaving 7 bases of the junction unmatched. The CDR3 sequence is 15 residues long. CDR3 loop: CASSVAGTANTEAFF. The CDR3, as DNA: TGTGCCAGCAGTGTAGCCGGGACAGCGAACACTGAAGCTTTCTTT.

The rearrangement links TRBV2 to TRBJ2-2; possible D gene TRBD1, 6 bases. The V and J ends lost 7 bases and 0 bases respectively, with 9 bases between them. The CDR3 runs 14 residues. CDR1 and CDR2 from the germline V gene are SNHLY and FYNNEI. In nucleotides, the CDR3 is TGTGCCAGCACTCAGGGGACGAACACCGGGGAGCTGTTTTTT. Translation: CASTQGTNTGELFF.

The chain uses TRBV9 and TRBJ2-3, with TRBD2 matching 16 bases. Germline V gives CDR1 SGDLS, CDR2 YYNGEE. Trimming at V came to 4 bases and at J to 5 bases, leaving 4 bases not matched to a gene. The CDR3 has 16 amino acids. The CDR3 DNA sequence: TGTGCCAGCAGCATTGGGACTAGCGGGGGGGAAGATACGCAGTATTTT. It yields the protein CASSIGTSGGEDTQYF. Full variable domain (rest looked up from reference TRBV9 and TRBJ2-3): DSGVTQTPKHLITATGQRVTLRCSPRSGDLSVYWYQQSLDQGLQFLIQYYNGEERAKGNILERFSAQQFPDLHSELNLSSLELGDSALYFCASSIGTSGGEDTQYFGPGTRLTVL.

J is TRBJ1-2 and V is TRBV27, with D tentatively TRBD1 (5 bases). The CDR3 is 14 residues long. Deletions cut 0 bases from V and 3 bases from J, with 8 bases between. Germline assignment: CDR1 MNHEY and CDR2 SMNVEV (reference sequence). This chain's CDR3 is CASSLSGQHYGYTF. CDR3 nucleotide sequence: TGTGCCAGCAGTTTATCGGGGCAGCACTATGGCTACACCTTC.

This clone has only one observation. V and J are TRBV19 and TRBJ2-7; D may be TRBD1 (6 bases). Germline V gives CDR1 LNHDA, CDR2 SQIVND (reference sequence). V dropped 3 bases and J dropped 2 bases, with 8 bases sitting between them. The CDR3 extends over 13 amino acids. The CDR3 loop reads CASSIEGAYEQYF. CDR3 nucleotide sequence: TGTGCCAGTAGTATCGAGGGGGCCTACGAGCAGTACTTC.

The genes are TRBV5-1 and TRBJ1-1; 9 bases align to TRBD1. V dropped 3 bases and J dropped 0; count of bases not matched to a gene: 6. The length of the CDR3 is 16 residues. The germline V gene encodes CDR1 SGHRS and CDR2 YFSETQ. The CDR3: CASSSGQGVVNTEAFF. In DNA form, the CDR3 reads TGCGCCAGCAGCTCGGGACAGGGCGTGGTGAACACTGAAGCTTTCTTT.

The rearrangement uses TRBV18 and TRBJ2-1, with 10 nucleotides matching TRBD2. V gave up 2 bases and J gave up 0 bases; unmatched junction bases: 4. Germline CDR1 reads KGHSH; CDR2 reads LQKENI. This CDR3 has 17 amino acids. CDR3 region: CASSPNSGGSSYNEQFF. CDR3 nucleotide sequence: TGTGCCAGCTCACCAAATAGCGGGGGGAGCTCCTACAATGAGCAGTTCTTC.